This TCR beta chain originates from a study of identical twins. There are 14 residues in the CDR3. V lost 8 bases and J lost 4, with 14 bases in between. CDR1 is MDHEN and CDR2 is SYDVKM in the germline V gene. From the 5' RACE reads, TCRdb called clonotypes with MiXCR, one entry per CDR3 protein. Of 1.5 million to 2 million distinct CDR3 sequences listed, about 31% are singletons. Study-wide points: It was cross-sectional statistical analysis, not following the same donors, that the conclusions relied on. It was out-of-frame TCR alpha sharing in monozygotic twins that models underestimated. The degree of excess twin sharing was weaker in beta out-of-frame sequences. Out-of-frame alpha sequences common to twins were enriched for low generation probability.

In the case of this clonotype: What it binds is not known.

This TCR was sampled from a newborn girl in good health. Source material: cord blood. The rearrangement joins TRBV28 to TRBJ2-2; D perhaps matches TRBD1 (5 bases). The CDR3 DNA follows: TGTGCCAGCCTTCAGGGTGGCGGCACCGGGGAGCTGTTTTTT. Amino acids: CASLQGGGTGELFF.